This T cell receptor (beta chain) was sequenced during a study of T cell repertoires in cytomegalovirus infection. Whole-study context: CMV infection together with matching HLA type was indicated by public TCR beta signatures.

From the reads, TCRdb called clonotypes with MiXCR, one entry per CDR3 protein. The data hold a few hundred thousand distinct CDR3 sequences, with more than 40% observed a single time. Only a few counts were recorded for this clonotype. Its matching antigen is unknown. General study results and limits: The study found HLA-C-restricted CMV-specific TCR beta clonotypes dominating the ex vivo response.

The V gene end was trimmed by 6 bases and the J gene end by 5 bases; junction bases not matched to a gene: 10. Per the germline V gene, CDR1 is MDHEN and CDR2 is SYDVKM. The CDR3 runs 15 residues. Sequenced here: cultured PBMCs, sampled from culture after CMV antigen stimulation. This chain links TRBV28 with TRBJ2-7, with 10 bases identical to TRBD2. This receptor was taken from a human donor in good health (CMV status not recorded). Some clones in this sample may be carry-over from other donors' samples. The CDR3 coding sequence is TGTGCCAGCAGGACTCTAGGCCTAGCGGGAGACGAGCAGTACTTC. Translated: CASRTLGLAGDEQYF. Supplemented by reference TRBV28 and TRBJ2-7, the full variable domain reads DVKVTQSSRYLVKRTGEKVFLECVQDMDHENMFWYRQDPGLGLRLIYFSYDVKMKEKGDIPEGYSVSREKKERFSLILESASTNQTSMYLCASRTLGLAGDEQYFGPGTRLTVT.